These 9 T cell receptor beta chains were sequenced from one sample in a study of somatic mutations in cytotoxic T cells in rheumatoid arthritis. Profiling relied on immunoSEQ multiplex PCR, and the TCRdb table lists in-frame clones only, not all of them. The repertoire holds 8,000 to 11,000 clones, 81% seen once, with 15% to 20% in the top ten. Sequenced input: CD8+ T cells sorted from blood. These TCRs come from a woman between 50 and 59 years old in good health.

The chain couples TRBV27 to TRBJ2-3, with TRBD2 matching 9 bases. The V segment lost 6 bases and the J segment 7 bases; nucleotides outside the gene matches: 11. This CDR3 is built from 15 residues. Germline CDR1 is MNHEY and CDR2 is SMNVEV (reference sequence). CDR3 in amino acids: CASRTTSGSTYTQYF. The CDR3 bases are TGTGCCAGCAGAACGACTAGCGGCTCCACGTATACGCAGTATTTT.

The chain employs TRBV7-3 and TRBJ2-1; TRBD2 matches 9 bases. Losses at the gene ends were 5 bases for V and 4 bases for J; bases not matched to a gene: 6. The CDR3 is made up of 15 amino acids. Germline CDR1 is SGHTA and CDR2 is FQGTGA. The CDR3 DNA follows: TGTGCCAGCAGCGCTGCTAGCGGGGCGTACAATGAGCAGTTCTTC. Encoded protein: CASSAASGAYNEQFF.

The gene calls are TRBV6-5 and TRBJ2-7, with D tentatively TRBD2 (5 bases). CDR1 and CDR2 (germline): MNHEY, SVGAGI. Trimming removed 3 bases at V and 3 bases at J, with 9 bases between. CDR3 length: 13 residues. CDR3 in DNA: TGTGCCAGCAGTTATTCGGAGGTCTACGAGCAGTACTTC. Amino acid sequence: CASSYSEVYEQYF.

J is TRBJ2-3 and V is TRBV19; D is perhaps TRBD2 (6 bases). Germline loops: CDR1 LNHDA, CDR2 SQIVND (reference sequence). The germline V and J ends were trimmed by 6 bases and 5 bases, with 12 bases remaining between them. This CDR3 contains 13 residues. In nucleotides, the CDR3 is TGTGCCAGTAGGGGACTGGGGGAAGATACGCAGTATTTT. Protein: CASRGLGEDTQYF.

The chain carries TRBV4-3 and TRBJ2-7, with D possibly TRBD2 on 5 matching bases. The V and J ends lost 7 bases and 6 bases respectively, with 10 bases between them. In germline, CDR1 is LGHNA, CDR2 YSLEER. This CDR3 is built from 11 residues. The DNA for the CDR3 is TGCGCCAGCACCCACGAGGGCGAGCAGTACTTC. This gives the protein CASTHEGEQYF.

This clone counts as medium-sized. The chain carries TRBV4-3 and TRBJ1-2; D ambiguous. Germline CDR1 LGHNA, CDR2 YSLEER. Trimming pared 0 bases from V and 4 bases from J, leaving 9 bases between. The CDR3 contains 14 residues. The CDR3 DNA sequence: TGCGCCAGCAGCCAAGATACAGCAAGCTATGGCTACACCTTC. The encoded protein is CASSQDTASYGYTF.

This clone occurred a few times. The V call is TRBV4-1, the J call TRBJ2-3; TRBD2 aligns across 8 bases. From germline, CDR1 is MGHRA and CDR2 YSYEKL. The CDR3 length is 15 residues. V trimming: 10 bases; J trimming: 5 bases; junction bases outside the gene matches: 14. The CDR3 sequence is CAISDSAGGIDTQYF. The CDR3 DNA sequence: TGCGCCATCTCCGATTCCGCGGGAGGAATAGATACGCAGTATTTT.

The rearrangement links TRBV9 to TRBJ1-2, with TRBD1 matching 8 bases. Germline CDR1 and CDR2: SGDLS and YYNGEE. There are 15 residues in the CDR3. V shed 3 bases, J shed 4 bases, and the junction held 8 bases outside the gene matches. The CDR3 DNA follows: TGTGCCAGCAGCGCCACCGGGACAGGATTCTATGGCTACACCTTC. It encodes CASSATGTGFYGYTF.

This clone was observed a handful of times. The chain recombines TRBV28 with TRBJ2-7, with D tentatively TRBD2 (6 bases). Germline V CDR1 and CDR2: MDHEN, SYDVKM. The CDR3 has 14 amino acids. V dropped 6 bases and J dropped 6 bases, with 18 bases sitting between them. CDR3 residues: CASSSTEGTREQYF. The DNA for the CDR3 is TGTGCCAGCAGCTCTACGGAGGGGACTCGCGAGCAGTACTTC.